These 21 T cell receptor beta chains originate from one sample sequenced in a study of OX40 agonist ivuxolimab in advanced cancers. TCRdb's table, derived via immunoSEQ multiplex PCR, lists solely in-frame clones and lacks some. Of tens of thousands of clones in the sample, 82% were seen once. The sequencing used CD4+ or CD8+ T cells sorted from blood, collected in a trial of the OX40 agonist ivuxolimab. The receptors originated from an adult with an advanced solid tumor such as melanoma, head and neck, liver or kidney cancer.

The chain uses TRBV15 and TRBJ2-1; 10 bases line up with TRBD1. V was clipped by 5 bases and J by 6 bases; unmatched bases: 13. Looked up from germline, CDR1 is LNHNV and CDR2 is YYDKDF (reference sequence). The length of the CDR3 is 17 residues. The CDR3: CATSFEASGQGFNEQFF. CDR3 sequence (DNA): TGTGCCACCAGCTTCGAGGCGTCGGGACAGGGGTTCAATGAGCAGTTCTTC.

The rearrangement joins TRBV9 to TRBJ1-1; 12 nucleotides line up with TRBD1. The CDR3 runs to 17 residues. V trimming: 3 bases; J trimming: 4 bases; junction bases outside the gene matches: 10. Germline V gene lookup returns CDR1 SGDLS and CDR2 YYNGEE. The CDR3 loop is CASSERDRGPAGTEAFF. CDR3 nucleotide sequence: TGTGCCAGCAGCGAGCGGGACAGGGGGCCTGCGGGCACTGAAGCTTTCTTT.

This chain uses TRBV9 with TRBJ2-5; TRBD2 matches at 8 bases. The CDR3 extends over 15 amino acids. Germline V gene lookup returns CDR1 SGDLS and CDR2 YYNGEE. The trim removed 4 bases at V and 2 bases at J, leaving 7 bases unmatched. The CDR3 protein is CASSPYSGVQETQYF. The CDR3 coding sequence is TGTGCCAGCAGCCCTTATAGCGGGGTTCAAGAGACCCAGTACTTC.

J is TRBJ2-3 and V is TRBV5-4; TRBD2 matches at 7 bases. Looked up from germline, CDR1 is SGHNT and CDR2 is YYREEE (reference sequence). V shed 4 bases and J 4 bases; nucleotides not matched to a gene: 9. This CDR3 has 15 amino acids. As DNA, the CDR3 is TGTGCCAGCAGCCTCGGAGGGAGGGCCCCAGATACGCAGTATTTT. Translation: CASSLGGRAPDTQYF. The full variable domain, rest sourced from reference TRBV5-4 and TRBJ2-3, is ETGVTQSPTHLIKTRGQQVTLRCSSQSGHNTVSWYQQALGQGPQFIFQYYREEENGRGNFPPRFSGLQFPNYSSELNVNALELDDSALYLCASSLGGRAPDTQYFGPGTRLTVL.

A note on this clone: This is likely a read error, given that the CDR3 carries no conserved phenylalanine or tryptophan at its end. The chain carries TRBV5-4 and TRBJ1-1, with 8 bases that match TRBD1. V dropped 4 bases and J dropped 0; count of bases not matched to a gene: 5. Germline CDR1 reads SGHNT; CDR2 reads YYREEE (reference sequence). The CDR3 is 15 amino acids. The CDR3 DNA is TGTGCCAGCAGCCCTACAGGGGGGCTGAACACTGAAGCTTTCTCT. Its translation is CASSPTGGLNTEAFS.

This clone has just a few counts. The chain combines TRBV11-2 with TRBJ1-1; no firm D call. Trimming pared 5 bases from V and 5 bases from J, leaving 12 bases between. Per germline, CDR1 SGHAT and CDR2 FQNNGV. The CDR3 has 13 amino acids. The CDR3 bases are TGTGCCAGCAGCCCTCATAGTGGGACTGAAGCTTTCTTT. It yields the protein CASSPHSGTEAFF. Full variable domain (rest looked up from reference TRBV11-2 and TRBJ1-1): EAGVAQSPRYKIIEKRQSVAFWCNPISGHATLYWYQQILGQGPKLLIQFQNNGVVDDSQLPKDRFSAERLKGVDSTLKIQPAKLEDSAVYLCASSPHSGTEAFFGQGTRLTVV.

This sequence joins TRBV27 and TRBJ2-2, with a weak D call TRBD2 (5 bases). This CDR3 has 14 residues. Looked up from germline, CDR1 is MNHEY and CDR2 is SMNVEV (reference sequence). With 2 bases removed from V and 6 bases from J, the gap between germline ends came to 10 bases. The CDR3 DNA follows: TGTGCCAGCAGTTTAAGTCTAGCAGCCGGGGAGCTGTTTTTT. Its protein is CASSLSLAAGELFF.

This clone was found a few times. The J gene is TRBJ1-5, the V gene TRBV2, with TRBD1 matching 9 bases. Germline CDR1 SNHLY, CDR2 FYNNEI. The CDR3 runs to 14 residues. Losses at the gene ends were 3 bases for V and 6 bases for J; bases not matched to a gene: 3. Here the CDR3 DNA reads TGTGCCAGCAGTGAGGGACAGGGAGGTCAGCCCCAGCATTTT. Translated, it gives CASSEGQGGQPQHF.

The CDR3: CASSAHRGLKNIQYF. CDR3 bases: TGTGCCAGTAGTGCTCACAGGGGGCTGAAAAACATTCAGTACTTC. V usage is TRBV19 and J usage is TRBJ2-4, with TRBD1 identical over 9 bases. The V gene end was trimmed by 5 bases and the J gene end by 4 bases; junction bases not matched to a gene: 6. The CDR3 totals 15 residues. CDR1 and CDR2 from the germline V gene are LNHDA and SQIVND (reference sequence).

The V gene is TRBV15, the J gene TRBJ2-7; 8 bases line up with TRBD1. Trimming cost V 1 base and J 7 bases; bases outside gene matches: 6. Germline lookup yields CDR1 LNHNV and CDR2 YYDKDF (reference sequence). The CDR3 covers 14 residues. The CDR3, as DNA: TGTGCCACCAGCAGAGGGCAGGGGGCGGTTGAGCAGTACTTC. It translates to CATSRGQGAVEQYF.

This clone was seen once. The chain recombines TRBV18 with TRBJ1-1; no firm D call. This CDR3 spans 13 amino acids. The germline gives CDR1 KGHSH, CDR2 LQKENI. V gave up 5 bases and J gave up 2 bases, with 9 bases separating them. CDR3 DNA: TGTGCCAGCTCATCGGATAAAAACACTGAAGCTTTCTTT. Translating gives CASSSDKNTEAFF.

This sequence joins TRBV9 and TRBJ2-1; D is perhaps TRBD2 (5 bases). Germline V gives CDR1 SGDLS, CDR2 YYNGEE. The CDR3 sequence is 15 residues long. V shed 0 bases and J shed 6 bases, with 13 bases lying between them. The CDR3 here is CASSVEASWANEQFF. As DNA, the CDR3 is TGTGCCAGCAGCGTAGAGGCTAGCTGGGCCAATGAGCAGTTCTTC.

This chain joins TRBV9 and TRBJ1-6, with D unresolved. Trimming pared 3 bases from V and 10 bases from J, leaving 29 bases between. This CDR3 comprises 19 residues. Per the germline V gene, CDR1 is SGDLS and CDR2 is YYNGEE. CDR3 residues: CASSDPRAAAHPFGSPLHF. The CDR3 nucleotides are TGTGCCAGCAGCGACCCAAGAGCAGCCGCACATCCCTTTGGATCACCCCTCCACTTT.

The chain is built from TRBV2 and TRBJ2-1; no firm D call. Between the trimmed V and J ends, which lost 7 bases and 0 bases, there was a span of 10 bases. This CDR3 contains 14 residues. Looked up from germline, CDR1 is SNHLY and CDR2 is FYNNEI. The CDR3 DNA is TGTGCCAGCACCCCCCTTAGCTCCTACAATGAGCAGTTCTTC. It is translated as CASTPLSSYNEQFF.

This rearrangement joins TRBV7-9 to TRBJ1-1; no clear D gene. This CDR3 region has 14 residues. Trimming removed 7 bases at V and 1 base at J, with 13 bases between. CDR1 SEHNR and CDR2 FQNEAQ come from the germline V gene (reference sequence). CDR3 amino acids: CASTAGLGNTEAFF. The CDR3 DNA reads as TGTGCCAGCACCGCCGGGTTGGGGAACACTGAAGCTTTCTTT.

A word on this clone: Sequence at one end of the junction differs from germline and may be a read error. The chain couples TRBV4-2 to TRBJ1-5, with D possibly matching TRBD1 (5 bases). Germline CDR1 is LGHNA and CDR2 is YNFKEQ. This CDR3 has 16 residues. DNA of the CDR3: TGTGCCAGCAGCAAAGAGGTTCAGGGACCCAATCAGCCCCAGCATTTT. Residues: CASSKEVQGPNQPQHF.

Comments on this clone: One end of the junction fails to match germline, which may point to a read error. The chain uses TRBV5-1 and TRBJ2-5; TRBD2 matches 15 bases. The length of the CDR3 is 15 residues. Germline-derived CDR1 and CDR2 are SGHRS and YFSETQ. The CDR3 reads CASNLGLAGGETQYF. The CDR3 nucleotides are TGCGCCAGCAACTTGGGACTAGCGGGGGGAGAGACCCAGTACTTC. Variable domain in full (rest from reference TRBV5-1 and TRBJ2-5): KAGVTQTPRYLIKTRGQQVTLSCSPISGHRSVSWYQQTPGQGLQFLFEYFSETQRNKGNFPGRFSGRQFSNSRSEMNVSTLELGDSALYLCASNLGLAGGETQYFGPGTRLLVL.

CDR3 in DNA: TGTGCCATTTGGACTAACTCCTACGAGCAGTACTTC. Translating gives CAIWTNSYEQYF. The chain is built from TRBV19 and TRBJ2-7, with D maybe TRBD2 (6 bases). This CDR3 has 12 residues. The germline V gene encodes CDR1 LNHDA and CDR2 SQIVND (reference sequence). V was shortened by 10 bases and J by 0 bases, with 10 bases between the two germline ends.

This clone appeared a few times. The chain uses TRBV14 and TRBJ2-5, with TRBD1 identical over 8 bases. The CDR3 covers 15 residues. Germline CDR1 SGHDN, CDR2 FVKESK. V lost 4 bases and J lost 5; bases outside the gene matches: 9. The CDR3, as DNA: TGTGCCAGCAGCCGATGGACAGGGACGCGCGAGACCCAGTACTTC. Protein sequence: CASSRWTGTRETQYF.

The CDR3 protein is CATSRPAYSGDYEQYF. CDR3 nucleotide sequence: TGTGCCACCAGCAGGCCCGCTTACTCAGGGGATTACGAGCAGTACTTC. The V gene is TRBV15, the J gene TRBJ2-7, with a possible D match to TRBD1 (6 bases). The CDR3 is 16 amino acids. V lost 3 bases and J lost 4, with 19 bases in between. Germline V gives CDR1 LNHNV, CDR2 YYDKDF (reference sequence). Full variable domain (rest looked up from reference TRBV15 and TRBJ2-7): DAMVIQNPRYQVTQFGKPVTLSCSQTLNHNVMYWYQQKSSQAPKLLFHYYDKDFNNEADTPDNFQSRRPNTSFCFLDIRSPGLGDTAMYLCATSRPAYSGDYEQYFGPGTRLTVT.

The gene calls are TRBV27 and TRBJ2-3; the D gene is possibly TRBD1 (8 bases). Trimming cost V 6 bases and J 6 bases, with 19 bases left between them. CDR1 is MNHEY, CDR2 SMNVEV, per germline (reference sequence). The CDR3 consists of 15 residues. The CDR3 region is CASREQGGDRDTQYF. For the CDR3, the DNA is TGTGCCAGCAGGGAACAGGGGGGGGATAGGGATACGCAGTATTTT.